The 27 T cell receptor beta chains reported below all come from one sample, sequenced in a study of OX40 agonist ivuxolimab in advanced cancers. The table came from immunoSEQ multiplex PCR; TCRdb's copy has only in-frame clones and leaves some out. The sample yields some 90,000 clones, about 90% seen once. The sample in question was CD4+ or CD8+ T cells sorted from blood, obtained in a trial of the OX40 agonist ivuxolimab. Receptor source: an adult with an advanced solid tumor such as melanoma, head and neck, liver or kidney cancer.

This chain links TRBV10-3 with TRBJ1-1, with a tentative D call TRBD1 (6 bases). V lost 6 bases and J 4 bases, leaving 15 bases between the germline ends. The CDR3 is made up of 14 amino acids. Germline CDR1 reads ENHRY; CDR2 reads SYGVKD. The CDR3 sequence is CAIRDSQGSTEAFF. The CDR3 region has the DNA TGTGCCATCAGGGACAGCCAGGGGAGCACTGAAGCTTTCTTT.

The CDR3 is CASRVPSTAGYGYTF. The CDR3 DNA reads as TGTGCCAGCAGAGTCCCATCTACTGCCGGCTATGGCTACACCTTC. V gene TRBV28 combines with J gene TRBJ1-2; no clear D gene. This CDR3 spans 15 amino acids. Trimming stripped 6 bases from V and 4 bases from J, with 18 bases between. The V gene's germline CDR1 is MDHEN and CDR2 SYDVKM.

CDR3 region: CASSLVGGANTGELFF. The DNA of the CDR3 is TGTGCCAGCAGCTTAGTGGGGGGAGCAAACACCGGGGAGCTGTTTTTT. This chain connects TRBV7-2 to TRBJ2-2; D possibly corresponds to TRBD2 (6 bases). With 1 base removed from V and 2 bases from J, the gap between germline ends came to 11 bases. The CDR3 totals 16 residues. Germline V gives CDR1 SGHTA, CDR2 FQGNSA.

The rearrangement joins TRBV28 to TRBJ1-4; D is unclear. Germline V CDR1 and CDR2: MDHEN, SYDVKM. The V and J ends lost 7 bases and 8 bases respectively, with 17 bases between them. This CDR3 spans 14 amino acids. In DNA, the CDR3 is TGTGCCAGCAAGTCCGGGAGCCTCCAGGAAAAACTGTTTTTT. This translates into CASKSGSLQEKLFF.

This clone was seen only a few times. This sequence joins TRBV30 and TRBJ2-1; no clear D. This CDR3 has 13 residues. Trimming took off 1 base at V and 7 bases at J, with 11 bases between the two ends. Germline CDR1 is GTSNPN and CDR2 is SVGIG (reference sequence). CDR3 nucleotides: TGTGCCTGGAGTGATTTCCGGCCTAATGAGCAGTTCTTC. Its protein is CAWSDFRPNEQFF.

This clone was found once. The V call is TRBV19, the J call TRBJ2-5; TRBD1 matches 7 bases. Germline loops: CDR1 LNHDA, CDR2 SQIVND (reference sequence). J lost 5 bases, V lost 4 bases, and 10 bases had no gene match. The CDR3 totals 15 residues. CDR3 residues: CASSTRQGLGETQYF. CDR3 bases: TGTGCCAGTAGTACTAGACAGGGCCTGGGGGAGACCCAGTACTTC.

This clone was seen a single time. CDR3 in DNA: TGTGCCAGCAGCCCGGACAGGACTAATGAAAAACTGTTTTTT. It is translated as CASSPDRTNEKLFF. The gene calls are TRBV7-9 and TRBJ1-4, with 7 nucleotides matching TRBD1. The CDR3 sequence is 14 residues long. The junction had 2 bases not matched to a gene; V was cut back by 5 bases and J by 2 bases. Germline-derived CDR1 and CDR2 are SEHNR and FQNEAQ (reference sequence).

The count of this clone is one. The chain uses TRBV4-1 and TRBJ2-5; unclear D gene. V shed 4 bases and J shed 2 bases, with 17 bases lying between them. In germline, CDR1 is MGHRA, CDR2 YSYEKL. CDR3 length: 16 residues. CDR3 DNA sequence: TGCGCCAGCAGCCGGAATCCCCCCCTACCTCAAGAGACCCAGTACTTC. This codes for CASSRNPPLPQETQYF.

This clone came up once. In nucleotides, the CDR3 is TGCGCCAGCAGTGAAGGCTGGGGGCGAAACACCGGGGAGCTGTTTTTT. Its protein product is CASSEGWGRNTGELFF. The chain has TRBV5-1 and TRBJ2-2, with D perhaps matching TRBD1 (6 bases). V was trimmed by 5 bases and J by 2 bases, leaving 16 bases between them. CDR3 length: 16 amino acids. Germline values: CDR1 SGHRS, CDR2 YFSETQ.

The chain joins TRBV5-1 to TRBJ2-1; no definite D call. The CDR3 consists of 16 residues. V lost 0 bases, J lost 0 bases, and 10 bases lay in between. The germline V gene encodes CDR1 SGHRS and CDR2 YFSETQ. This CDR3 reads CASSLDGPSSYNEQFF. CDR3 coding DNA: TGCGCCAGCAGCTTGGACGGCCCGAGCTCCTACAATGAGCAGTTCTTC.

This clone was counted once. This sequence joins TRBV9 and TRBJ2-7; no definite D call. The CDR3 contains 14 residues. Germline CDR1 SGDLS, CDR2 YYNGEE. V was trimmed by 3 bases and J by 2 bases, leaving 12 bases between them. This chain's CDR3 is CASSEHYMAYEQYF. DNA of the CDR3: TGTGCCAGCAGCGAACACTATATGGCCTACGAGCAGTACTTC.

The gene calls are TRBV18 and TRBJ2-7, with 8 bases matching TRBD2. V gave up 0 bases and J gave up 5 bases; unmatched junction bases: 6. From germline, CDR1 is KGHSH and CDR2 LQKENI. This CDR3 comprises 15 residues. CDR3 sequence: CASSPPGLAGDEQYF. In DNA form, the CDR3 reads TGTGCCAGCTCACCACCTGGACTAGCCGGCGACGAGCAGTACTTC.

The chain combines TRBV2 with TRBJ2-3; 8 nucleotides line up with TRBD2. The V gene end was trimmed by 3 bases and the J gene end by 2 bases; junction bases not matched to a gene: 4. Germline V gene data show CDR1 as SNHLY and CDR2 as FYNNEI. The CDR3 has 15 residues. CDR3 sequence reads: CASSDGLAPTDTQYF. The CDR3 DNA reads TGTGCCAGCAGTGATGGACTAGCACCCACAGATACGCAGTATTTT.

The rearrangement joins TRBV11-2 to TRBJ2-3; possibly TRBD1 or TRBD2 for D (6 bases each). V was shortened by 5 bases and J by 4 bases, with 19 bases between the two germline ends. The CDR3 covers 16 residues. In germline, CDR1 is SGHAT, CDR2 FQNNGV. This chain's CDR3 is CASSGGGGFGSDTQYF. In DNA, the CDR3 is TGTGCCAGCAGCGGAGGAGGGGGTTTCGGCTCAGATACGCAGTATTTT.

V gene TRBV7-6 combines with J gene TRBJ2-3; no reliable D call. CDR3 length: 12 residues. Germline loops: CDR1 SGHVS, CDR2 FNYEAQ. V was trimmed by 3 bases and J by 5 bases, leaving 6 bases between them. DNA of the CDR3: TGTGCCAGCAGCTTGTCAGAAGATACGCAGTATTTT. Its protein is CASSLSEDTQYF.

This clone was found once. Here the CDR3 DNA reads TGCGCCAGCAGCTTGGGCTGGGCCAGATCGGGTGGGGTCCTGACTTTC. This codes for CASSLGWARSGGVLTF. V is TRBV5-1 and J is TRBJ2-6; D ambiguous. Deletions cut 0 bases from V and 13 bases from J, with 20 bases between. CDR3 length: 16 residues. Germline CDR1 and CDR2: SGHRS and YFSETQ.

The CDR3 nucleotides read TGCGCCAGCAGCTTGGGGGAGGGAGGAGAGCAGTTCTTC. Translated: CASSLGEGGEQFF. The gene calls are TRBV5-1 and TRBJ2-1, with 7 nucleotides matching TRBD2. V shed 0 bases and J 10 bases; nucleotides not matched to a gene: 4. The CDR3 covers 13 residues. CDR1 is SGHRS, CDR2 YFSETQ, per germline.

The chain has TRBV29-1 and TRBJ1-2; 7 bases match TRBD1. Trimming took 4 bases from V and 8 from J; bases not matched to a gene: 4. The CDR3 contains 11 residues. Germline values: CDR1 SQVTM, CDR2 ANQGSEA. The DNA of the CDR3 is TGCAGCGTTGCAGGGGGAGAAGGCTACACCTTC. This gives the protein CSVAGGEGYTF.

This chain links TRBV21-1 with TRBJ2-7; the table names TRBD1, a call not compared with the DNA. TRBV21-1 corresponds to a pseudogene. CDR3 length: 16 residues. CDR3 nucleotides: TGTGCCAGCAGCAAAGCTGGGCCAGGGGCACCCTACGAGCAGTACTTC. It specifies CASSKAGPGAPYEQYF.

The J gene is TRBJ1-3, the V gene TRBV28; D call uncertain. Between the trimmed V and J ends, which lost 1 base and 2 bases, there was a span of 9 bases. The CDR3 is made up of 15 amino acids. CDR1 and CDR2 (germline): MDHEN, SYDVKM. The CDR3 protein is CASSLSSKAGNTIYF. The CDR3 DNA is TGTGCCAGCAGTTTATCGTCCAAGGCTGGAAACACCATATATTTT. Together with reference TRBV28 and TRBJ1-3, the CDR3 gives the full variable domain: DVKVTQSSRYLVKRTGEKVFLECVQDMDHENMFWYRQDPGLGLRLIYFSYDVKMKEKGDIPEGYSVSREKKERFSLILESASTNQTSMYLCASSLSSKAGNTIYFGEGSWLTVV.

The rearrangement joins TRBV6-5 to TRBJ1-3, with unresolved D. Trimming shortened V by 4 bases and J by 4 bases, and 14 bases separated the two germline ends. The CDR3 loop spans 15 amino acids. Germline-derived CDR1 and CDR2 are MNHEY and SVGAGI. This CDR3 is CASSSGLSYGNTIYF. DNA of the CDR3: TGTGCCAGCAGTTCTGGCCTTTCTTACGGAAACACCATATATTTT.

This clone was detected once. V and J are TRBV9 and TRBJ2-1; D is unclear. The germline gives CDR1 SGDLS, CDR2 YYNGEE. This CDR3 spans 15 amino acids. V was clipped by 3 bases and J by 0 bases, with 10 bases between them. The CDR3 bases are TGTGCCAGCAGCGCAGAGCCCCACTCCTACAATGAGCAGTTCTTC. This translates into CASSAEPHSYNEQFF.

The chain recombines TRBV7-2 with TRBJ1-1; D is possibly TRBD1 (5 bases). Looked up from germline, CDR1 is SGHTA and CDR2 is FQGNSA. Deletions cut 5 bases from V and 7 bases from J, with 17 bases between. The CDR3 length is 14 residues. The CDR3 DNA reads as TGTGCCAGCAGCCTGGGGGGGGTGGTTGGTGAAGCTTTCTTT. Amino acids: CASSLGGVVGEAFF.

This clone was detected once. The rearrangement links TRBV11-2 to TRBJ2-5; no definite D call. The CDR3 runs to 15 residues. Trimming took 5 bases from V and 0 from J, leaving 13 bases between them. The germline V gene has CDR1 SGHAT and CDR2 FQNNGV. CDR3 bases: TGTGCCAGCAGCCCCCGGCCGGAGTACCAAGAGACCCAGTACTTC. Translation gives CASSPRPEYQETQYF.

The count of this clone is one. The chain recombines TRBV18 with TRBJ2-7, with no clear D. The CDR3 has 15 residues. Between the trimmed V and J ends, which lost 2 bases and 3 bases, there was a span of 14 bases. Germline V lookup: CDR1 KGHSH, CDR2 LQKENI. CDR3 nucleotides: TGTGCCAGCTCACCAGGCCAAGGGTCGAACTACGAGCAGTACTTC. This codes for CASSPGQGSNYEQYF.

The chain recombines TRBV6-6 with TRBJ2-4; D ambiguous. Germline-derived CDR1 and CDR2 are MNHNY and SVGAGI (reference sequence). CDR3 size: 11 residues. Trimming removed 6 bases at V and 13 bases at J, with 13 bases between. Written as DNA, the CDR3 is TGTGCCAGCAGCCGCGGTGAACTACAGTACTTC. It encodes CASSRGELQYF.

The chain couples TRBV7-9 to TRBJ1-1; D possibly corresponds to TRBD1 (6 bases). Germline V gene sequence: CDR1 SEHNR, CDR2 FQNEAQ (reference sequence). Trimming removed 1 base at V and 5 bases at J, with 17 bases between. This CDR3 spans 16 amino acids. As DNA, the CDR3 is TGTGCCAGCAGCTTAGGGGGGGCCAAGGTTGGGACTGAAGCTTTCTTT. Encoded protein: CASSLGGAKVGTEAFF.